This is a list of T cell receptor beta chains from one sample in a study of shared clonotypes between healthy human individuals. The assay was immunoSEQ multiplex PCR, and TCRdb's table has in-frame clones only and misses some. The sample yields hundreds of thousands of clones, approximately 95% seen once. The sample comprised naive CD8+ T cells sorted from blood. The receptor set was obtained from a woman aged 25 to 39 in good health. Both conserved end residues are part of each CDR3. The D gene is left open where the match is weak. A row's size may be missing; if present it is once, few, many or a size class.

V: TRBV7-9
J: TRBJ2-3
D: .
size: .
DNA: TGTGCCAGCAGCGTGGGCCCCCGGGAGTCGTATTTT
CDR3: CASSVGPRESYF

V: TRBV7-9
J: TRBJ2-5
D: .
size: .
DNA: TGTGCCAGCAGCTTAGACAGGGCTAAGACCCAGTACTTC
CDR3: CASSLDRAKTQYF

V: TRBV13
J: TRBJ1-2
D: TRBD1
size: .
DNA: TGTGCCAGCAGCTTCCCTCCAGGGGGCGAGGGCTACACCTTC
CDR3: CASSFPPGGEGYTF

V: TRBV14
J: TRBJ1-2
D: .
size: .
DNA: TGTGCCAGCAGCCAGGGCAATCGGGCCGTCCTACGGGGCTATGGCTACACCTTC
CDR3: CASSQGNRAVLRGYGYTF

V: TRBV27
J: TRBJ1-2
D: .
size: .
DNA: TGTGCCAGCAGTTTCCGGGTGGGAACTGACTATGGCTACACCTTC
CDR3: CASSFRVGTDYGYTF

V: TRBV2
J: TRBJ2-7
D: .
size: .
DNA: TGTGCCAGCAGTGAAGGGCGGACCGCTTCCTACGAGCAGTACTTC
CDR3: CASSEGRTASYEQYF

V: TRBV5-6
J: TRBJ2-7
D: .
size: .
DNA: TGTGCCAGCAGCTTCGAAGGGGTCTACGAGCAGTACTTC
CDR3: CASSFEGVYEQYF

V: TRBV4-1
J: TRBJ2-7
D: TRBD1
size: .
DNA: TGCGCCAGCAGCCAGAGGACAGGGGGAACCTACGAGCAGTACTTC
CDR3: CASSQRTGGTYEQYF

V: TRBV11-2
J: TRBJ1-5
D: .
size: .
DNA: TGTGCCAGCAGCTTAGACGCAGGGGCGGGCCAGCCCCAGCATTTT
CDR3: CASSLDAGAGQPQHF

V: TRBV7-2
J: TRBJ1-2
D: TRBD1
size: .
DNA: TGTGCCAGCAGCTGGGACACCGCCCAGGGGGCGATGCTGGTTGGCTACACCTTC
CDR3: CASSWDTAQGAMLVGYTF

V: TRBV6-1
J: TRBJ1-5
D: .
size: .
DNA: TGTGCCAGCAGTGAAATGTTTTATAGCAATCAGCCCCAGCATTTT
CDR3: CASSEMFYSNQPQHF

V: TRBV5-4
J: TRBJ2-7
D: .
size: .
DNA: TGTGCCAGCAGCGGGACCGGGACGGAACCCTACGAGCAGTACTTC
CDR3: CASSGTGTEPYEQYF

V: TRBV7-8
J: TRBJ2-1
D: TRBD2
size: once
DNA: TGTGCCAGCAGCCTGGGTGTCCAGGGTGGGCTAGCGGGAGAGGAAGAGCAGTTCTTC
CDR3: CASSLGVQGGLAGEEEQFF

V: TRBV7-9
J: TRBJ2-1
D: .
size: .
DNA: TGTGCCAGCAGCTTTCGCGGTAATGAGCAGTTCTTC
CDR3: CASSFRGNEQFF

V: TRBV4-1
J: TRBJ2-7
D: TRBD1
size: .
DNA: TGCGCCAGCAGCCTGACGACAGGGGGCGAGAACTACGAGCAGTACTTC
CDR3: CASSLTTGGENYEQYF

V: TRBV27
J: TRBJ2-5
D: TRBD2
size: .
DNA: TGTGCCAGCAGTTTGGGTACGGGAGGAGAGACCCAGTACTTC
CDR3: CASSLGTGGETQYF

V: TRBV6-5
J: TRBJ2-1
D: TRBD2
size: .
DNA: TGTGCCAGCAGACCCGGGACTAGCCACTCCGCGGGGCTGTTCTTC
CDR3: CASRPGTSHSAGLFF

V: TRBV7-8
J: TRBJ1-5
D: .
size: once
DNA: TGTGCCAGCAGCTACACTTATAGCAATCAGCCCCAGCATTTT
CDR3: CASSYTYSNQPQHF

V: TRBV2
J: TRBJ1-1
D: TRBD1
size: .
DNA: TGTGCCAGCAGTGCCGGGACAGTGAACACTGAAGCTTTCTTT
CDR3: CASSAGTVNTEAFF

V: TRBV5-4
J: TRBJ1-2
D: .
size: .
DNA: TGTGCCAGCAGCTTGGGTTCAGGAGCTAACTATGGCTACACCTTC
CDR3: CASSLGSGANYGYTF

V: TRBV7-9
J: TRBJ2-7
D: .
size: .
DNA: TGTGCCAGCAGCCCCCTGTCGTCCTACGAGCAGTACTTC
CDR3: CASSPLSSYEQYF

V: TRBV4-1
J: TRBJ1-2
D: .
size: .
DNA: TGCGCCAGCAGCCAAGAACAGATATCAAACTATGGCTACACCTTC
CDR3: CASSQEQISNYGYTF

V: TRBV15
J: TRBJ1-5
D: .
size: .
DNA: TGTGCCACCAGCACGAATATGCAGCTAAATCAGCCCCAGCATTTT
CDR3: CATSTNMQLNQPQHF

V: TRBV27
J: TRBJ1-6
D: .
size: .
DNA: TGTGCCAGCAGTTCCCCAGGGGCTTTGTACTCACCCCTCCACTTT
CDR3: CASSSPGALYSPLHF

V: TRBV28
J: TRBJ2-7
D: .
size: .
DNA: TGTGCCAGCAGTTTTAGAGGGTACGAGCAGTACTTC
CDR3: CASSFRGYEQYF

V: TRBV28
J: TRBJ1-1
D: .
size: .
DNA: TGTGCCAGCAGTTCCGGACACTTGAACACTGAAGCTTTCTTT
CDR3: CASSSGHLNTEAFF

V: TRBV5-6
J: TRBJ1-5
D: .
size: .
DNA: TGTGCCAGCAGCATTTATCAGCCCCAGCATTTT
CDR3: CASSIYQPQHF

V: TRBV6-5
J: TRBJ2-7
D: .
size: .
DNA: TGTGCCAGCAGTTACAAACAGGGCACCTACGAGCAGTACTTC
CDR3: CASSYKQGTYEQYF

V: TRBV9
J: TRBJ1-5
D: TRBD1
size: .
DNA: TGTGCCAGCAGCGCAGGGACAGAGACCAATCAGCCCCAGCATTTT
CDR3: CASSAGTETNQPQHF

V: TRBV5-1
J: TRBJ1-2
D: .
size: .
DNA: TGCGCCAGCAGCTTGGATCCGGAGGAGTATGGCTACACCTTC
CDR3: CASSLDPEEYGYTF

V: TRBV28
J: TRBJ1-1
D: .
size: .
DNA: TGTGCCAGCAGACAAAGGGCGGTTCTCACTGAAGCTTTCTTT
CDR3: CASRQRAVLTEAFF

V: TRBV14
J: TRBJ2-1
D: .
size: .
DNA: TGTGCCAGCAGCCAACCTTTGTCTAAGATCGAGAATGAGCAGTTCTTC
CDR3: CASSQPLSKIENEQFF

V: TRBV20-1
J: TRBJ2-7
D: .
size: .
DNA: TGCAGTGCTAGTCGACGAGACGAGCAGTACTTC
CDR3: CSASRRDEQYF

V: TRBV5-4
J: TRBJ2-3
D: .
size: once
DNA: TGTGCCAGCAGCTTGAGTAGCACAGATACGCAGTATTTT
CDR3: CASSLSSTDTQYF

V: TRBV19
J: TRBJ2-1
D: .
size: .
DNA: TGTGCCAGTAGTATTGCGGGCTCCTACAATGAGCAGTTCTTC
CDR3: CASSIAGSYNEQFF

V: TRBV5-4
J: TRBJ2-7
D: TRBD1
size: .
DNA: TGTGCCAGCAGCTTAAGGACAGGGTTAGACGAGCAGTACTTC
CDR3: CASSLRTGLDEQYF

V: TRBV9
J: TRBJ2-2
D: TRBD2
size: .
DNA: TGTGCCAGCAGCCCCCGACTAGCGGGAGCCGGGGAGCTGTTTTTT
CDR3: CASSPRLAGAGELFF

V: TRBV28
J: TRBJ1-1
D: .
size: .
DNA: TGTGCCAGCAGCCGACAGCTACACACTGAAGCTTTCTTT
CDR3: CASSRQLHTEAFF

V: TRBV2
J: TRBJ2-7
D: .
size: once
DNA: TGTGCCAGCAGCTATGGGGGGAGTTCCTACGAGCAGTACTTC
CDR3: CASSYGGSSYEQYF

V: TRBV15
J: TRBJ1-2
D: TRBD1
size: .
DNA: TGTGCCACCAGCACTAGACAGGGGGTCTCGAGGGGCTACACCTTC
CDR3: CATSTRQGVSRGYTF

V: TRBV19
J: TRBJ2-7
D: .
size: once
DNA: TGTGCCAGTAGCAGTACCTACGAGCAGTACTTC
CDR3: CASSSTYEQYF

V: TRBV28
J: TRBJ1-1
D: .
size: .
DNA: TGTGCCAGCAGTGTACAGGTCGGGGCCCTTAACACTGAAGCTTTCTTT
CDR3: CASSVQVGALNTEAFF

V: TRBV9
J: TRBJ2-3
D: .
size: .
DNA: TGTGCCAGCAGCGGAATAGGGGCGCTCTACGGCGCCACAGATACGCAGTATTTT
CDR3: CASSGIGALYGATDTQYF

V: TRBV19
J: TRBJ2-7
D: TRBD1
size: .
DNA: TGTGCCAGTACCCCGGGACAGGGGGCATCCTACGAGCAGTACTTC
CDR3: CASTPGQGASYEQYF

V: TRBV4-1
J: TRBJ1-1
D: TRBD1
size: .
DNA: TGCGCCAGCAGCCAGGTTGGGACAGGGACCACTGAAGCTTTCTTT
CDR3: CASSQVGTGTTEAFF

V: TRBV18
J: TRBJ2-2
D: TRBD1
size: .
DNA: TGTGCCAGCTCACCACCGGACAGGGACAACACCGGGGAGCTGTTTTTT
CDR3: CASSPPDRDNTGELFF

V: TRBV7-3
J: TRBJ2-3
D: TRBD2
size: .
DNA: TGTGCCAGCAGCTTAACTAGCGGGAGGGCCCCAGATACGCAGTATTTT
CDR3: CASSLTSGRAPDTQYF

V: TRBV19
J: TRBJ2-7
D: .
size: .
DNA: TGTGCCAGTAGTATTTTACAGGGCTACGAGCAGTACTTC
CDR3: CASSILQGYEQYF

V: TRBV9
J: TRBJ1-4
D: TRBD1
size: .
DNA: TGTGCCAGCAGCGTCCTCGAGAAGCCGGGACAGGGGAATGAAAAACTGTTTTTT
CDR3: CASSVLEKPGQGNEKLFF

V: TRBV7-8
J: TRBJ2-5
D: TRBD2
size: .
DNA: TGTGCCAGCAGCTTAGGACAGCTAGCGGCCCAGTACTTC
CDR3: CASSLGQLAAQYF

V: TRBV13
J: TRBJ2-5
D: .
size: .
DNA: TGTGCCAGCAGCCAGGGGCTGGAGACCCAGTACTTC
CDR3: CASSQGLETQYF

V: TRBV5-6
J: TRBJ1-1
D: .
size: once
DNA: TGTGCCAGCAGCTTGGGCGAGAACACTGAAGCTTTCTTT
CDR3: CASSLGENTEAFF

V: TRBV6-5
J: TRBJ2-7
D: TRBD1
size: .
DNA: TGTGCCAGCAGTTACGAGGGACAGGGGTACGAGCAGTACTTC
CDR3: CASSYEGQGYEQYF